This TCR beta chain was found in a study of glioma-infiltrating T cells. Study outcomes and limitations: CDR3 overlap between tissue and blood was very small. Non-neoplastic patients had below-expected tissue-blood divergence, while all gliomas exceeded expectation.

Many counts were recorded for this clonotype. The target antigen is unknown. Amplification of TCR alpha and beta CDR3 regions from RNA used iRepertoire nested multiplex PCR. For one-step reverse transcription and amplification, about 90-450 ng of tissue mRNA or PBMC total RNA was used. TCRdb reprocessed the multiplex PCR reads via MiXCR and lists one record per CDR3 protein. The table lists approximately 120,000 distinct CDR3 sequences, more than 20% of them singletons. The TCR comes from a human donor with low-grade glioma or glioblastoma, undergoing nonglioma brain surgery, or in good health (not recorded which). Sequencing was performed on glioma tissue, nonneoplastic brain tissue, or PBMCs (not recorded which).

The CDR3: CASSPPSSDYNEQFF. In DNA, the CDR3 is TGTGCCAGCTCACCACCCTCGTCCGACTACAATGAGCAGTTCTTC. The rearrangement joins TRBV18 to TRBJ2-1; no reliable D call. The ends were cut back, 0 bases at V and 3 bases at J, with 9 bases in the middle. The CDR3 has 15 amino acids. The V gene's germline CDR1 is KGHSH and CDR2 LQKENI. Combining the CDR3 with reference TRBV18 and TRBJ2-1 gives the whole variable domain NAGVMQNPRHLVRRRGQEARLRCSPMKGHSHVYWYRQLPEEGLKFMVYLQKENIIDESGMPKERFSAEFPKEGPSILRIQQVVRGDSAAYFCASSPPSSDYNEQFFGPGTRLTVL.